The 10 T cell receptor beta chains given below trace back to one sample, sequenced in a study of OX40 agonist ivuxolimab in advanced cancers. The method was immunoSEQ multiplex PCR; TCRdb's version includes in-frame clones alone and lacks a portion of them. There are more than 50,000 clones in the sample; approximately 91% occur only once, and under 20% lies in the top ten. The sequenced sample was CD4+ or CD8+ T cells sorted from blood, obtained in a trial of the OX40 agonist ivuxolimab. These receptors were taken from an adult with an advanced solid tumor such as melanoma, head and neck, liver or kidney cancer.

The count of this clone is one. At one end the junction does not follow the germline gene, possibly because of a read error. This sequence joins TRBV7-9 and TRBJ2-7; D is uncertain. CDR3 length: 11 residues. Germline V gene data show CDR1 as SEHNR and CDR2 as FQNEAQ (reference sequence). CDR3 region: CASSQEGEQYF. The CDR3 nucleotides read TGCGCCAGCAGCCAAGAAGGCGAGCAGTACTTC.

This rearrangement joins TRBV2 to TRBJ2-7; D unclear. Trimming removed 7 bases at V and 1 base at J, with 14 bases between. The CDR3 spans 14 residues. Germline loops: CDR1 SNHLY, CDR2 FYNNEI. The CDR3 sequence is CASTAARASYEQYF. The CDR3 DNA sequence: TGTGCCAGCACTGCCGCCCGGGCTTCCTACGAGCAGTACTTC.

J is TRBJ1-3 and V is TRBV13; TRBD1 matches at 7 bases. There are 15 residues in the CDR3. CDR1 is PRHDT and CDR2 is FYEKMQ in the germline V gene (reference sequence). V lost 0 bases, J lost 6 bases, and 5 bases stayed unmatched. The CDR3 protein is CASSLGIGGSNTIYF. The CDR3, as DNA: TGTGCCAGCAGCTTAGGAATAGGGGGCTCAAACACCATATATTTT.

This chain uses TRBV4-1 with TRBJ2-7; 9 nucleotides match TRBD2. Germline V CDR1 and CDR2: MGHRA, YSYEKL. This CDR3 region has 14 residues. J was trimmed by 2 bases and V by 3 bases; bases with no gene match: 2. DNA for the CDR3: TGCGCCAGCAGCCACCTAGCGGGGCCCTACGAGCAGTACTTC. Residues: CASSHLAGPYEQYF.

The genes are TRBV7-8 and TRBJ1-2; TRBD1 might be the D (5 bases). The CDR3 sequence is 14 residues long. CDR1 SGHVS and CDR2 FQNEAQ come from the germline V gene. Trimming took off 1 base at V and 8 bases at J, with 14 bases between the two ends. The chain's CDR3 is CASSLGGGGSGYTF. Here the CDR3 DNA reads TGTGCCAGCAGCTTAGGGGGCGGCGGAAGCGGCTACACCTTC.

The chain combines TRBV19 with TRBJ1-1, with D perhaps matching TRBD1 (5 bases). The V and J ends lost 6 bases and 0 bases respectively, with 17 bases between them. Germline V gene data show CDR1 as LNHDA and CDR2 as SQIVND (reference sequence). CDR3 length equals 16 residues. The CDR3 spells CASSPLPGRVNTEAFF. In nucleotides, the CDR3 is TGTGCCAGTAGCCCATTGCCGGGACGGGTGAACACTGAAGCTTTCTTT.

This clone was seen more than once but under ten times. A much larger clone differs by one base, so this may be a read error. V and J are TRBV7-9 and TRBJ2-7, with D unclear. The CDR3 has 11 amino acids. CDR1 is SEHNR and CDR2 is FQNEAQ in the germline V gene (reference sequence). Trimming shortened V by 2 bases and J by 5 bases, and 4 bases separated the two germline ends. The CDR3 DNA reads TGTGCCAGCAGCTTAAGTAACGAGCAGTACTTC. Protein product: CASSLSNEQYF. The full variable domain, with the rest looked up from reference TRBV7-9 and TRBJ2-7, is DTGVSQNPRHKITKRGQNVTFRCDPISEHNRLYWYRQTLGQGPEFLTYFQNEAQLEKSRLLSDRFSAERPKGSFSTLEIQRTEQGDSAMYLCASSLSNEQYFGPGTRLTVT.

The chain employs TRBV19 and TRBJ2-6, with TRBD1 matching 11 bases. The V segment lost 7 bases and the J segment 1 base; nucleotides outside the gene matches: 6. The length of the CDR3 is 17 residues. Germline CDR1 and CDR2: LNHDA and SQIVND (reference sequence). CDR3 protein: CASKWTGGASGANVLTF. As DNA, the CDR3 is TGTGCCAGTAAATGGACAGGGGGCGCATCTGGGGCCAACGTCCTGACTTTC.

This chain uses TRBV5-6 with TRBJ1-6; D remains unclear. Germline CDR1 reads SGHDT; CDR2 reads YYEEEE. The CDR3 covers 13 residues. V was trimmed by 4 bases and J by 9 bases, leaving 11 bases between them. In DNA, the CDR3 is TGTGCCAGCAGCCCGGGATCAGGTTCACCCCTCCACTTT. Translated, it gives CASSPGSGSPLHF.

This clone has a single count. The gene calls are TRBV19 and TRBJ2-1; D possibly uses TRBD1 or TRBD2 (5 bases each). Germline V gives CDR1 LNHDA, CDR2 SQIVND (reference sequence). V gave up 5 bases and J gave up 9 bases, with 14 bases separating them. This CDR3 has 13 amino acids. The CDR3 reads CASSPPPGREQFF. The CDR3 DNA is TGTGCCAGTAGTCCCCCCCCGGGGCGTGAGCAGTTCTTC. Full variable domain (missing parts from reference TRBV19 and TRBJ2-1): DGGITQSPKYLFRKEGQNVTLSCEQNLNHDAMYWYRQDPGQGLRLIYYSQIVNDFQKGDIAEGYSVSREKKESFPLTVTSAQKNPTAFYLCASSPPPGREQFFGPGTRLTVL.